This T cell receptor (beta chain) was identified during a study of cytomegalovirus exposure and HLA in healthy donors. Germline CDR1 MNHNS, CDR2 SASEGT. V lost 2 bases to trimming and J lost 2 bases; unmatched junction nucleotides: 3. This CDR3 spans 14 amino acids. Donors were nominally healthy when sampled, though unrecorded immune exposures were likely. Points on this clone: Its specificity is not known.

Study results and caveats: The investigators catalogued 150 to 200 TCR beta chains as cytomegalovirus-associated. Later genetic work tied a missense DCLRE1C variant to beta-chain V and J trimming.

Both 60 Vbeta primers and 13 Jbeta primers went into the PCR. Sequencing was performed with immunoSEQ multiplex PCR; in TCRdb, only in-frame clones are kept and a portion is missing. The sample includes 25,000 to 30,000 clones, about three fifths of them seen just once. The chain combines TRBV6-1 with TRBJ2-7; 7 bases agree with TRBD1. What was sequenced was PBMCs. The sequence was collected from a male donor in good health and CMV-seropositive. As DNA, the CDR3 is TGTGCCAGCAGTGAACAGGGGGTCGCCTACGAGCAGTACTTC. It yields the protein CASSEQGVAYEQYF.